One sample yielded the 10 T cell receptor beta chains listed below, sequenced in a study of CD8 T cells in Susac syndrome. Random hexamers primed reverse transcription of about 0.5 to 1 ug RNA. MiXCR, run by TCRdb on the immunoSEQ multiplex PCR reads, gives a single entry per CDR3 protein. The table shows tens of thousands of distinct CDR3 sequences, with 91% occurring only once. Sequenced: CD8+ T cells from PBMCs. The receptors stem from a human donor with multiple sclerosis.

The CDR3 coding sequence is TGCGCCAGCACGGACTCCAGCGCTGAGCAGTTCTTC. Its translation is CASTDSSAEQFF. This chain joins TRBV10-2 and TRBJ2-1, with a tentative D call TRBD2 (5 bases). Germline lookup yields CDR1 WSHSY and CDR2 SAAADI. This CDR3 is built from 12 residues. V was clipped by 7 bases and J by 9 bases, with 13 bases between them.

This clonotype was counted once. V usage is TRBV5-4 and J usage is TRBJ1-1; D gene uncertain. CDR1 is SGHNT and CDR2 is YYREEE in the germline V gene (reference sequence). The CDR3 spans 15 residues. V was clipped by 4 bases and J by 2 bases, with 15 bases between them. The DNA of the CDR3 is TGTGCCAGCAGCCCCGGAGGCCTTCTCAACACTGAAGCTTTCTTT. This codes for CASSPGGLLNTEAFF.

This clonotype was recorded once. This sequence joins TRBV7-8 and TRBJ1-1, with 7 bases identical to TRBD1. Germline CDR1 and CDR2: SGHVS and FQNEAQ. V lost 4 bases to trimming and J lost 5 bases; unmatched junction nucleotides: 16. The CDR3 sequence is 17 residues long. CDR3 amino acids: CASSWERGLRLGTEAFF. For the CDR3, the DNA is TGTGCCAGCAGCTGGGAAAGGGGGCTCAGGTTGGGGACTGAAGCTTTCTTT.

This clonotype appeared a few times. CDR3 sequence (DNA): TGTGCCAGCAGTTTGGGGAGCTCCTATAATTCACCCCTCCACTTT. This codes for CASSLGSSYNSPLHF. V gene TRBV6-5 combines with J gene TRBJ1-6; no clear D gene. Germline V CDR1 and CDR2: MNHEY, SVGAGI. V dropped 4 bases and J dropped 0 bases, with 7 bases sitting between them. This CDR3 has 15 residues.

This clonotype appeared a single time. The J gene is TRBJ2-5, the V gene TRBV27; D might be TRBD2 (5 bases). CDR1 is MNHEY and CDR2 is SMNVEV in the germline V gene (reference sequence). V was trimmed by 0 bases and J by 7 bases, leaving 12 bases between them. The CDR3 loop spans 14 amino acids. The CDR3 is CASSLSLASGTQYF. The CDR3 DNA reads as TGTGCCAGCAGTTTATCTTTAGCGAGTGGGACCCAGTACTTC.

The chain is built from TRBV12-3 or TRBV12-4 and TRBJ1-1; a possible D gene is TRBD1 (5 bases). The CDR3 runs 14 residues. V was trimmed by 3 bases and J by 0 bases, leaving 8 bases between them. The CDR3 DNA follows: TGTGCCAGCAGTTTGGCAGGGATGAACACTGAAGCTTTCTTT. It yields the protein CASSLAGMNTEAFF.

This chain links TRBV9 with TRBJ2-7, with D possibly matching TRBD2 (6 bases). V lost 3 bases to trimming and J lost 2 bases, with 15 bases between them. The CDR3 contains 15 residues. Germline CDR1 SGDLS, CDR2 YYNGEE. CDR3 loop: CASSASSGATYEQYF. The CDR3 DNA sequence: TGTGCCAGCAGCGCCTCCTCGGGAGCCACCTACGAGCAGTACTTC. Full variable domain (missing parts from reference TRBV9 and TRBJ2-7): DSGVTQTPKHLITATGQRVTLRCSPRSGDLSVYWYQQSLDQGLQFLIQYYNGEERAKGNILERFSAQQFPDLHSELNLSSLELGDSALYFCASSASSGATYEQYFGPGTRLTVT.

The gene calls are TRBV30 and TRBJ1-1, with TRBD1 identical over 9 bases. The V segment lost 5 bases and the J segment 5 bases; nucleotides outside the gene matches: 3. The CDR3 is 12 residues long. Germline values: CDR1 GTSNPN, CDR2 SVGIG (reference sequence). In DNA form, the CDR3 reads TGTGCCTGGGGACAGGGGTGGACTGAAGCTTTCTTT. This encodes CAWGQGWTEAFF.

The chain employs TRBV18 and TRBJ2-2; 9 bases map to TRBD1. This CDR3 has 15 amino acids. Trimming removed 5 bases from V and 3 bases from J; junction bases left unmatched: 4. Germline CDR1 KGHSH, CDR2 LQKENI. The CDR3 region is CASSGQGRYTGELFF. CDR3 in DNA: TGTGCCAGCTCAGGACAGGGGCGGTACACCGGGGAGCTGTTTTTT. Combining the CDR3 with reference TRBV18 and TRBJ2-2 gives the whole variable domain NAGVMQNPRHLVRRRGQEARLRCSPMKGHSHVYWYRQLPEEGLKFMVYLQKENIIDESGMPKERFSAEFPKEGPSILRIQQVVRGDSAAYFCASSGQGRYTGELFFGEGSRLTVL.

CDR3 bases: TGTGCCAGCAGGGAGACAGTACGAAACACCATATATTTT. This codes for CASRETVRNTIYF. The chain carries TRBV7-9 and TRBJ1-3, with D possibly matching TRBD1 (5 bases). Germline CDR1 SEHNR, CDR2 FQNEAQ (reference sequence). The CDR3 has 13 residues. The V end lost 6 bases, the J end lost 5 bases, and 11 bases lay between the germline ends.